Presented here are 14 T cell receptor beta chains from one specimen sequenced in a study of human T cells and chemical hapten exposure. Time point noted: patch test 1, 2 weeks after DPC sensitization. Treatment in this sample: therapeutic diphenylcyclopropenone sensitization with weekly scalp DPC. TCRdb re-analysed the RACE reads in MiXCR, keeping a single row per CDR3 protein. This sample has some 49,000 distinct CDR3 sequences, with 8% to 9.5% found just once. Source: whole blood, taken in connection with sensitization to the hapten diphenylcyclopropenone (DPC). The receptors derive from a woman between 50 and 59 years old with alopecia areata. Some clones in this sample may be carry-over from other donors' samples.

In its sample, this clonotype was seen many times. The chain employs TRBV5-4 and TRBJ2-1; 9 nucleotides agree with TRBD2. The germline CDR1 and CDR2 sequences are SGHNT and YYREEE (reference sequence). Trimming at V came to 5 bases and at J to 2 bases, leaving 5 bases not matched to a gene. The CDR3 spans 15 residues. CDR3 sequence reads: CASSSAGGTYNEQFF. The CDR3 DNA reads TGTGCCAGCAGTTCAGCGGGAGGTACCTACAATGAGCAGTTCTTC.

This clonotype has ten or more counts. V and J are TRBV5-4 and TRBJ2-5, with TRBD1 matching 7 bases. V gave up 3 bases and J gave up 5 bases; unmatched junction bases: 7. There are 14 residues in the CDR3. The germline V gene encodes CDR1 SGHNT and CDR2 YYREEE (reference sequence). In nucleotides, the CDR3 is TGTGCCAGCAGCTCGGGACAGCACGCTGAGACCCAGTACTTC. It specifies CASSSGQHAETQYF.

This clonotype was seen many times. The gene calls are TRBV20-1 and TRBJ2-1; tentatively, D is TRBD2 (6 bases). Trimming took off 2 bases at V and 9 bases at J, with 26 bases between the two ends. CDR1 DFQATT and CDR2 SNEGSKA come from the germline V gene (reference sequence). The CDR3 contains 17 residues. The DNA for the CDR3 is TGCAGTGCTAGAATTCCCGGGAGATTGGGCCTTTGGGGTGAGCAGTTCTTC. The encoded protein is CSARIPGRLGLWGEQFF.

J is TRBJ2-5 and V is TRBV5-1, with TRBD2 identical over 12 bases. CDR3 length equals 14 residues. Germline V CDR1 and CDR2: SGHRS, YFSETQ. V shed 4 bases and J 5 bases; nucleotides not matched to a gene: 3. DNA for the CDR3: TGCGCCAGCAGCCAAACTAGCGGGAGGGAGACCCAGTACTTC. Protein: CASSQTSGRETQYF.

This clonotype was counted many times. This sequence joins TRBV10-3 and TRBJ2-7, with D possibly TRBD2 on 5 matching bases. Germline loops: CDR1 ENHRY, CDR2 SYGVKD. V lost 3 bases and J lost 3, with 9 bases in between. The CDR3 sequence is 13 residues long. The CDR3 DNA reads as TGTGCCATCAGTGATACCCGGGACTACGAGCAGTACTTC. It yields the protein CAISDTRDYEQYF.

The table lists this clonotype with many counts. The genes are TRBV7-2 and TRBJ2-3; D unresolved. The CDR3 spans 15 residues. The germline V gene has CDR1 SGHTA and CDR2 FQGNSA. Trimming cost V 2 bases and J 4 bases, with 13 bases left between them. The CDR3 DNA follows: TGTGCCAGCAGCTTAATCGGCGGCTCGGCAGATACGCAGTATTTT. Its translation is CASSLIGGSADTQYF.

This clonotype has ten or more counts. The rearrangement uses TRBV20-1 and TRBJ2-1; 11 positions match TRBD2. This CDR3 is 15 amino acids long. Unmatched junction bases numbered 1, after V lost 1 base and J lost 2 bases. The V gene's germline CDR1 is DFQATT and CDR2 SNEGSKA (reference sequence). The CDR3 DNA sequence: TGCAGTGCTAGAGTAGCGGGAGGGACCTACAATGAGCAGTTCTTC. This codes for CSARVAGGTYNEQFF.

This clonotype was counted at least ten times. This chain connects TRBV4-1 to TRBJ2-7; TRBD2 matches 11 bases. The V segment lost 3 bases and the J segment 6 bases; nucleotides outside the gene matches: 7. The CDR3 extends over 15 amino acids. The germline V gene encodes CDR1 MGHRA and CDR2 YSYEKL. The DNA for the CDR3 is TGCGCCAGCAGCCAGCTGACTAGCGGGAATGGCGAGCAGTACTTC. Translating gives CASSQLTSGNGEQYF.

For this clonotype: A read error may explain this, as a much larger clone is one base away. The rearrangement links TRBV7-9 to TRBJ2-1; D gene uncertain. The CDR3 runs 16 residues. Germline V gene data show CDR1 as SEHNR and CDR2 as FQNEAQ (reference sequence). V lost 5 bases to trimming and J lost 5 bases, with 19 bases between them. The CDR3 DNA reads as TGTGCCAGCAGCCTAAGAAAAGGGTTAGACCACAATGAGCAGTTCTTC. It specifies CASSLRKGLDHNEQFF. Drawing the rest from reference TRBV7-9 and TRBJ2-1, the complete variable domain is DTGVSQNPRHKITKRGQNVTFRCDPISEHNRLYWYRQTLGQGPEFLTYFQNEAQLEKSRLLSDRFSAERPKGSFSTLEIQRTEQGDSAMYLCASSLRKGLDHNEQFFGPGTRLTVL.

This clonotype has at least ten counts. This chain joins TRBV7-2 and TRBJ1-1; 7 bases fit TRBD1. The germline V gene has CDR1 SGHTA and CDR2 FQGNSA. With V trimmed by 1 base and J by 0 bases, 5 bases remained unmatched. The CDR3 length is 16 residues. This CDR3 is CASSLGGGIMNTEAFF. CDR3 in DNA: TGTGCCAGCAGCTTAGGAGGGGGCATAATGAACACTGAAGCTTTCTTT. The variable domain in full, with the rest retrieved from reference TRBV7-2 and TRBJ1-1, is GAGVSQSPSNKVTEKGKDVELRCDPISGHTALYWYRQSLGQGLEFLIYFQGNSAPDKSGLPSDRFSAERTGGSVSTLTIQRTQQEDSAVYLCASSLGGGIMNTEAFFGQGTRLTVV.

CDR3 bases: TGTGCCAGCAGCTTCGGGAGCCTTGACCTTTACGAGCAGTACTTC. Protein sequence: CASSFGSLDLYEQYF. The chain combines TRBV7-9 with TRBJ2-7; TRBD2 is a possible D gene (6 bases). CDR1 and CDR2 (germline): SEHNR, FQNEAQ (reference sequence). CDR3 size: 15 residues. V gave up 3 bases and J gave up 4 bases, with 16 bases separating them.

This clonotype was observed at least ten times. The V and J genes are TRBV5-1 and TRBJ2-1; D possibly corresponds to TRBD2 (6 bases). This CDR3 spans 15 amino acids. Trimming stripped 1 base from V and 5 bases from J, with 13 bases between. Germline CDR1 and CDR2: SGHRS and YFSETQ. CDR3 sequence: CASSLRSSDDNEQFF. The CDR3 region has the DNA TGCGCCAGCAGCTTGCGCTCTAGCGACGACAATGAGCAGTTCTTC.

This clonotype was seen a few times. DNA for the CDR3: TGTGCCAGCAGAACGCTCGCTGGACGAGGGTACAATGAGCAGTTCTTC. Residues: CASRTLAGRGYNEQFF. This rearrangement joins TRBV28 to TRBJ2-1, with D tentatively TRBD2 (5 bases). The CDR3 contains 16 residues. Germline lookup yields CDR1 MDHEN and CDR2 SYDVKM. V lost 6 bases and J lost 4, with 19 bases in between.

This clonotype was counted at least ten times. The rearrangement uses TRBV12-5 and TRBJ2-1; D perhaps matches TRBD2 (6 bases). The V end was cut by 4 bases, the J end by 9 bases, with 19 bases between. The germline V gene encodes CDR1 LGHNT and CDR2 FRNRAP. The CDR3 totals 15 residues. The DNA for the CDR3 is TGTGCTAGTGGTTCCGGGACTTCTCTAGGGAGTGAGCAGTTCTTC. Its protein product is CASGSGTSLGSEQFF.